This TCR beta chain stems from a study of CD8+CD57+ T cells in acquired aplastic anemia. The overall study: Sorted CD4+ and CD8+ cells yielded DNA averaging around 3.2 ug. Healthy donor CD4+ samples were sequenced to a depth that averaged around 11 million reads.

The table lists this clonotype with many counts. Genomic DNA constituted the template upon which TCR beta VDJ and CDR3 profiling was performed. TCRdb fed the reads into MiXCR, producing one record per CDR3 protein. The table lists hundreds of thousands of distinct CDR3 sequences, around 68% of them singletons, with approximately 3.9% in the top ten. The sequenced sample was sorted CD4+, CD8+, or CD8+CD57+ T cells (not recorded which) from PBMCs. The clonotype was recovered from a human donor in good health, serving as a control.

DNA of the CDR3: TGTGCCAGCAGTCCCCGACAGGGGACAGCTATTAACTATGGCTACACCTTC. Encoded protein: CASSPRQGTAINYGYTF. This sequence joins TRBV12-3 or TRBV12-4 and TRBJ1-2, with TRBD1 identical over 8 bases. The J segment lost 1 base and the V segment lost 5 bases, leaving 12 bases of the junction unmatched. This CDR3 region has 17 residues.